Listed below are T cell receptor beta chains from one sample, sequenced in a study of PD-L1 blockade in urothelial cancer. Here immunoSEQ multiplex PCR was the method, and the copy in TCRdb shows in-frame clones only, minus some. This sample has tens of thousands of clones; roughly 84% occur once, and the top ten carry around a sixth. The sequencing here drew on PBMCs, taken around atezolizumab (anti-PD-L1) treatment. The receptors here all came from a man aged 55 to 70 with urothelial cancer. Each CDR3 is given with its conserved first and last residue. Fields, in order: clone size, J gene, V gene, D gene, CDR3 protein, CDR3 DNA. D genes are given only for firm matches. Expanded clones get a size class; other rows say once, few or many, or leave the size out.

>.|TRBJ2-3|TRBV7-2|TRBD2
CASRPSSGVGRADTQYF
TGTGCCAGCAGACCCAGTAGCGGGGTAGGAAGGGCAGATACGCAGTATTTT
>.|TRBJ1-2|TRBV19|.
CASSIGVRYGYTF
TGTGCCAGTAGTATCGGAGTACGTTATGGCTACACCTTC
>.|TRBJ1-1|TRBV7-2|.
CASSLVSGDTEAFF
TGTGCCAGCAGCTTAGTGTCCGGGGACACTGAAGCTTTCTTT
>.|TRBJ2-3|TRBV5-1|.
CASSPQGKDTQYF
TGCGCCAGCAGCCCCCAGGGGAAAGATACGCAGTATTTT
>.|TRBJ1-1|TRBV9|.
CASSQGLNTEAFF
TGTGCCAGCAGCCAGGGGTTGAACACTGAAGCTTTCTTT
>.|TRBJ2-5|TRBV19|.
CASSIGSARQETQYF
TGTGCCAGTAGTATTGGATCAGCGCGACAAGAGACCCAGTACTTC
>.|TRBJ1-5|TRBV11-2|.
CASSLGGAQPQHF
TGTGCCAGCAGCTTAGGGGGCGCGCAGCCCCAGCATTTT
>.|TRBJ1-2|TRBV19|.
CASRWHMDYGYTF
TGTGCCAGTAGATGGCACATGGACTATGGCTACACCTTC
>.|TRBJ1-1|TRBV25-1|.
CASTLAGMNTEAFF
TGTGCCAGCACACTCGCGGGGATGAACACTGAAGCTTTCTTT
>.|TRBJ2-5|TRBV7-2|TRBD1
CASSPRGLSQETQYF
TGTGCCAGCAGCCCCAGGGGGCTATCCCAAGAGACCCAGTACTTC
>.|TRBJ2-1|TRBV15|TRBD2
CATSEGTQSAGGPYNEQFF
TGTGCCACCAGCGAAGGGACACAGTCCGCGGGAGGGCCCTACAATGAGCAGTTCTTC
>.|TRBJ2-1|TRBV27|TRBD2
CASIASGRYNEQFF
TGTGCCAGCATCGCAAGCGGGAGATACAATGAGCAGTTCTTC
>.|TRBJ2-7|TRBV5-5|.
CASSLVAGNYEQYF
TGTGCCAGCAGCTTGGTTGCGGGGAACTACGAGCAGTACTTC
>.|TRBJ1-4|TRBV27|TRBD1
CASSAGTGARKLFF
TGTGCCAGCAGCGCCGGGACAGGGGCCCGAAAACTGTTTTTT
>.|TRBJ2-2|TRBV2|.
CASSEPLRGRPGELFF
TGTGCCAGCAGTGAACCCCTACGAGGGAGGCCCGGGGAGCTGTTTTTT
>once|TRBJ1-3|TRBV16|.
CASSPGGISGNTIYF
TGTGCCAGCAGCCCCGGAGGGATCTCTGGAAACACCATATATTTT
>.|TRBJ2-7|TRBV5-1|.
CASTSSYEQYF
TGCGCCAGCACCTCTTCCTACGAGCAGTACTTC
>.|TRBJ2-3|TRBV30|TRBD2
CAWRLAGGTDTQYF
TGTGCCTGGAGGTTAGCGGGAGGGACAGATACGCAGTATTTT
>.|TRBJ2-5|TRBV7-7|.
CASSLVLRGTQYF
TGTGCTAGCAGCTTAGTACTCCGTGGGACCCAGTACTTC
>few|TRBJ2-2|TRBV4-2|TRBD2
CASSQRGEANTGELFF
TGTGCCAGCAGCCAACGGGGGGAAGCGAACACCGGGGAGCTGTTTTTT
>.|TRBJ1-1|TRBV7-2|TRBD1
CASSNRQGTEAFF
TGTGCCAGCAGCAATAGACAGGGGACTGAAGCTTTCTTT
>.|TRBJ2-5|TRBV7-2|TRBD2
CASSLVSTSGTGDGTQYF
TGTGCCAGCAGCTTAGTTTCGACTAGCGGGACGGGGGATGGGACCCAGTACTTC
>.|TRBJ2-3|TRBV6-5|.
CASSYSKAVNTDTQYF
TGTGCCAGCAGTTACTCGAAGGCGGTAAACACAGATACGCAGTATTTT
>once|TRBJ2-3|TRBV5-4|.
CASSLYGTSTDTQYF
TGTGCCAGCAGCTTATACGGGACTAGCACAGATACGCAGTATTTT
>.|TRBJ2-1|TRBV5-1|.
CASSLDGLVSSGDEQFF
TGCGCCAGCAGTCTCGACGGACTCGTAAGTTCCGGCGATGAGCAGTTCTTC
>.|TRBJ1-5|TRBV2|TRBD1
CASSDRGTGNQPQHF
TGTGCCAGCAGTGACAGGGGGACGGGCAATCAGCCCCAGCATTTT
>.|TRBJ2-7|TRBV5-1|TRBD2
CASSLPAGGPGEQYF
TGCGCCAGCAGCTTGCCAGCGGGAGGGCCGGGGGAGCAGTACTTC
>.|TRBJ1-6|TRBV27|.
CASSPRGVSYNSPLHF
TGTGCCAGCAGTCCCCGGGGGGTCTCCTATAATTCACCCCTCCACTTT